Listed below are T cell receptor beta chains from one sample, sequenced in a study of post-analysis software for immune sequencing data. TCRdb independently ran MiXCR on the PCR reads; one entry per CDR3 protein. The sample lists approximately 690,000 distinct CDR3 sequences; approximately 59% were seen once. The specimen was blood. All receptors derive from a girl aged 2 to 9 with multiple sclerosis. Each CDR3 is given with its conserved first and last residue. Fields, in order: V gene, J gene, clone size, D gene, CDR3 length, CDR3 protein, CDR3 DNA. D genes are given only for firm matches. Only some rows state a clone size, as once, few, many or a class for expanded clones.

v_gene: TRBV6-6
j_gene: TRBJ2-1
abundance: few
d_gene: TRBD1
len: 15
CDR3aa: CASSYLGQVGNEQFF
CDR3nt: TGTGCCAGCAGTTACCTCGGACAGGTGGGCAATGAGCAGTTCTTC

v_gene: TRBV11-2
j_gene: TRBJ2-1
abundance: -
d_gene: TRBD1
len: 16
CDR3aa: CASSRSGGGSYNEQFF
CDR3nt: TGTGCCAGCAGCCGGTCAGGGGGCGGCTCCTACAATGAGCAGTTCTTC

v_gene: TRBV30
j_gene: TRBJ1-6
abundance: -
d_gene: -
len: 15
CDR3aa: CAWSGGNKNNSPLHF
CDR3nt: TGTGCCTGGAGTGGCGGGAATAAGAATAATTCACCCCTCCACTTT

v_gene: TRBV20-1
j_gene: TRBJ2-7
abundance: -
d_gene: TRBD2
len: 14
CDR3aa: CSAKTSGGFYEQYF
CDR3nt: TGCAGTGCGAAAACTAGCGGGGGCTTCTACGAGCAGTACTTC

v_gene: TRBV15
j_gene: TRBJ2-1
abundance: -
d_gene: -
len: 14
CDR3aa: CATSRPVSYNEQFF
CDR3nt: TGTGCCACCAGTAGGCCAGTGTCATACAATGAGCAGTTCTTC

v_gene: TRBV6-6
j_gene: TRBJ1-5
abundance: few
d_gene: -
len: 13
CDR3aa: CASTKTVNQPQHF
CDR3nt: TGTGCCAGCACCAAGACAGTCAACCAGCCCCAGCATTTT

v_gene: TRBV7-9
j_gene: TRBJ2-5
abundance: -
d_gene: -
len: 14
CDR3aa: CASRPSTGRETQYF
CDR3nt: TGTGCCAGCAGGCCCTCGACGGGCCGAGAGACCCAGTACTTC

v_gene: TRBV20-1
j_gene: TRBJ2-1
abundance: -
d_gene: TRBD2
len: 15
CDR3aa: CSASTGLAGLDEQFF
CDR3nt: TGCAGTGCTAGCACGGGACTAGCGGGGCTCGATGAGCAGTTCTTC

v_gene: TRBV29-1
j_gene: TRBJ2-1
abundance: few
d_gene: TRBD1
len: 12
CDR3aa: CSALTGLNEQFF
CDR3nt: TGCAGCGCGCTGACAGGGTTGAATGAGCAGTTCTTC

v_gene: TRBV7-9
j_gene: TRBJ2-2
abundance: -
d_gene: TRBD1
len: 15
CDR3aa: CASSLGQGVTGELFF
CDR3nt: TGTGCCAGCAGCCTCGGACAGGGCGTTACCGGGGAGCTGTTTTTT

v_gene: TRBV6-5
j_gene: TRBJ2-2
abundance: -
d_gene: TRBD1
len: 15
CDR3aa: CASRLQGANTGELFF
CDR3nt: TGTGCCAGCAGGTTACAGGGGGCGAACACCGGGGAGCTGTTTTTT

v_gene: TRBV4-3
j_gene: TRBJ2-1
abundance: -
d_gene: TRBD1
len: 15
CDR3aa: CASSHDRGGNNEQFF
CDR3nt: TGCGCCAGCAGCCATGACAGGGGAGGCAACAATGAGCAGTTCTTC

v_gene: TRBV6-5
j_gene: TRBJ2-5
abundance: -
d_gene: -
len: 16
CDR3aa: CASSYSGLPVQETQYF
CDR3nt: TGTGCCAGCAGTTACTCAGGACTGCCAGTACAAGAGACCCAGTACTTC

v_gene: TRBV20-1
j_gene: TRBJ2-1
abundance: few
d_gene: -
len: 15
CDR3aa: CSARDGGANYNEQFF
CDR3nt: TGCAGTGCTAGAGATGGGGGGGCGAACTACAATGAGCAGTTCTTC

v_gene: TRBV6-1
j_gene: TRBJ1-2
abundance: once
d_gene: TRBD1
len: 15
CDR3aa: CASIGTGDPNHGYTF
CDR3nt: TGTGCCAGCATCGGGACAGGGGACCCTAACCATGGCTACACCTTC

v_gene: TRBV7-8
j_gene: TRBJ2-1
abundance: -
d_gene: -
len: 11
CDR3aa: CASSWYNEQFF
CDR3nt: TGTGCCAGCAGCTGGTACAATGAGCAGTTCTTC

v_gene: TRBV12-3/TRBV12-4
j_gene: TRBJ2-3
abundance: -
d_gene: -
len: 17
CDR3aa: CASSNQQGVWGTDTQYF
CDR3nt: TGTGCCAGCAGTAACCAACAGGGAGTATGGGGTACAGATACGCAGTATTTT

v_gene: TRBV5-4
j_gene: TRBJ2-7
abundance: -
d_gene: TRBD2
len: 15
CDR3aa: CASSLPLAFYNEQYF
CDR3nt: TGTGCCAGCAGCTTGCCACTAGCGTTCTACAATGAGCAGTACTTC

v_gene: TRBV6-5
j_gene: TRBJ2-7
abundance: -
d_gene: -
len: 15
CDR3aa: CASSRRTWGPFEQYF
CDR3nt: TGTGCCAGCAGTCGGCGGACCTGGGGCCCTTTCGAGCAGTACTTC

v_gene: TRBV11-2
j_gene: TRBJ2-5
abundance: once
d_gene: -
len: 13
CDR3aa: CASSLAHPETQYF
CDR3nt: TGTGCCAGCAGCTTAGCTCACCCAGAGACCCAGTACTTC

v_gene: TRBV6-2/TRBV6-3
j_gene: TRBJ2-1
abundance: -
d_gene: -
len: 16
CDR3aa: CASSPLAGGPRHEQFF
CDR3nt: TGTGCCAGCAGCCCATTAGCAGGGGGGCCTCGGCATGAGCAGTTCTTC

v_gene: TRBV20-1
j_gene: TRBJ2-3
abundance: few
d_gene: -
len: 16
CDR3aa: CSAIGMGGGSTDTQYF
CDR3nt: TGCAGTGCCATAGGCATGGGGGGCGGTAGCACAGATACGCAGTATTTT